The rows below give T cell receptor beta chains drawn from one sample of a study of beta chain features in type 1 diabetes. The assay was immunoSEQ multiplex PCR, and TCRdb's table has in-frame clones only and misses some. Seen here are about 340,000 clones, about 13% observed once, and the top ten hold roughly 0.015%. Sequenced material: naive CD4+ T cells from blood. Receptors originate from a woman under 30 with type 1 diabetes. CDR3s include the opening cysteine and the closing phenylalanine or tryptophan.

j_call v_call cdr3_aa
TRBJ2-5 TRBV6-5 CASGFDRATQYF
TRBJ2-3 TRBV30 CAWSVESAGDTQYF
TRBJ2-3 TRBV2 CASSDRGTDTQYF
TRBJ2-7 TRBV4-2 CASSQVGSGRADVSSYEQYF
TRBJ2-3 TRBV6-5 CASSRTSGSTDTQYF
TRBJ2-1 TRBV30 CAWSEGPYNEQFF
TRBJ1-1 TRBV7-6 CASSLLQGVGTEAFF
TRBJ2-7 TRBV7-2 CASSFLGVPPAYEQYF
TRBJ1-1 TRBV27 CASSMTGGLTEAFF
TRBJ2-7 TRBV27 CASSSEGGLSYEQYF
TRBJ1-1 TRBV30 CAWSPRVNTEAFF
TRBJ2-1 TRBV7-2 CASSLGGTFNEQFF
TRBJ2-5 TRBV10-3 CAISESDWGVPQETQYF
TRBJ2-7 TRBV28 CASRSSSAGYYEQYF
TRBJ1-2 TRBV19 CASSIVAASGYGYTF
TRBJ1-1 TRBV11-2 CASSPGAFF
TRBJ2-5 TRBV5-1 CASSLGTVQETQYF
TRBJ1-2 TRBV9 CASSVSQENYGYTF
TRBJ1-1 TRBV18 CASSPYDRNTEAFF
TRBJ1-1 TRBV29-1 CSVNSNEAFF
TRBJ1-5 TRBV5-1 CASSPGGNQPQHF
TRBJ2-1 TRBV4-2 CASSQGQVYNEQFF
TRBJ2-5 TRBV19 CASSWGQEATQYF
TRBJ1-1 TRBV6-6 CASSSQDREAFF
TRBJ2-6 TRBV5-4 CASSFPFSAGANVLTF
TRBJ2-6 TRBV30 CAWTQQNWANVLTF
TRBJ2-3 TRBV5-4 CASSPLRGLADLQTQYF
TRBJ1-2 TRBV29-1 CSGGTGSYGYTF
TRBJ2-1 TRBV6-5 CASSPPGSAYNEQFF
TRBJ1-2 TRBV19 CASTTKGALNYGYTF
TRBJ2-1 TRBV2 CASRGRYNEQFF
TRBJ1-2 TRBV29-1 CSVGEEDREGYTF
TRBJ1-1 TRBV27 CASSRTWTGAEAFF
TRBJ1-4 TRBV7-2 CASSLGQGNEKLFF
TRBJ1-2 TRBV6-6 CASSRTLEGYGYTF
TRBJ1-1 TRBV18 CASSPRGHQNTEAFF
TRBJ1-5 TRBV29-1 CSVETGGRDQPQHF
TRBJ2-3 TRBV5-1 CASSPFPTSSTDTQYF
TRBJ2-1 TRBV9 CASSTRGAGENEQFF
TRBJ2-5 TRBV6-5 CASSQKAPTAQYF
TRBJ2-1 TRBV25-1 CASSERGGVNEQFF
TRBJ2-1 TRBV9 CASSGLGNEQFF
TRBJ1-1 TRBV1 CTSRPETQGRIAF
TRBJ2-1 TRBV7-9 CASSLTTYNEQFF
TRBJ1-5 TRBV29-1 CSARDTNQPQHF
TRBJ2-5 TRBV30 CAWTGFRGGETQYF
TRBJ2-7 TRBV19 CASSIRGAGSSSYEQYF
TRBJ2-3 TRBV7-3 CASSLRQSSTDTQYF
TRBJ2-5 TRBV6-1 CASDSGTSRETQYF
TRBJ1-1 TRBV18 CASSPFSDSYEAFF
TRBJ1-1 TRBV7-6 CAIEAALNTEAFF
TRBJ1-2 TRBV9 CASSVATGSVGYGYTF
TRBJ1-2 TRBV27 CASSLTGGGNYGYTF